This TCR beta chain was found in a study of shared clonotypes between healthy human individuals. From germline, CDR1 is SGHDT and CDR2 YYEEEE. The CDR3 covers 14 residues. The junction had 6 bases not matched to a gene; V was cut back by 3 bases and J by 4 bases. Assay: immunoSEQ multiplex PCR; the TCRdb copy retains only in-frame clones and omits some. Of approximately 1.5 million clones in the sample, under 99% were seen once. In regard to this clone: What it binds is unknown.

Study-level findings and limits: Owing to a small donor count, the genetic and exposure-history diversity represented was limited.

Sequenced: naive CD4+ T cells sorted from blood. The sample's subset: CD45RA+ positively selected. The sequence came from a man in his thirties or forties in good health. The V gene is TRBV5-6, the J gene TRBJ2-5, with 7 nucleotides matching TRBD2. The CDR3 DNA reads as TGTGCCAGCAGCTCACCGGGAGGAGGAGAGACCCAGTACTTC. It yields the protein CASSSPGGGETQYF.